Shown below are 26 T cell receptor beta chains from a single sample sequenced in a study of blood T cells in healthy people across ages. With a J-beta primer mix and a sample-barcoded 5' primer, a second PCR ran 7 to 11 cycles. Each CDR3 protein is one row after TCRdb ran MiXCR on the 5' RACE reads. The sample records 700,000 or so distinct CDR3 sequences, over 40% being singletons. Sequenced sample: blood. The source of these receptors is an elderly man in good health.

This clonotype has only a few counts. The chain employs TRBV7-2 and TRBJ2-1, with TRBD1 matching 8 bases. Germline CDR1 SGHTA, CDR2 FQGNSA. Trimming at V came to 0 bases and at J to 6 bases, leaving 4 bases not matched to a gene. The CDR3 has 15 amino acids. CDR3 residues: CASSLAGQGSNEQFF. The CDR3 nucleotides are TGTGCCAGCAGCTTAGCCGGACAGGGTAGCAATGAGCAGTTCTTC.

This clonotype has a handful of counts. The chain employs TRBV7-6 and TRBJ2-7, with 10 nucleotides matching TRBD2. CDR3 size: 17 residues. Germline CDR1 reads SGHVS; CDR2 reads FNYEAQ. V trimming: 0 bases; J trimming: 0 bases; junction bases outside the gene matches: 5. DNA of the CDR3: TGTGCCAGCAGCTTAGCGGGGCAGCGGGAGGGCTCCTACGAGCAGTACTTC. Its translation is CASSLAGQREGSYEQYF.

This clonotype has just a few counts. The chain joins TRBV11-2 to TRBJ2-1; D unclear. Trimming left V 0 bases short and J 12 bases short, with 12 bases between. CDR1 and CDR2 from the germline V gene are SGHAT and FQNNGV. This CDR3 contains 13 residues. The CDR3 sequence: CASSLDNVGTQFF. The CDR3 nucleotides read TGTGCCAGCAGCTTAGATAACGTGGGAACGCAGTTCTTC.

The rearrangement uses TRBV5-1 and TRBJ1-1, with TRBD1 identical over 8 bases. Germline loops: CDR1 SGHRS, CDR2 YFSETQ. The CDR3 is 15 residues long. V shed 4 bases and J 1 base; nucleotides not matched to a gene: 6. CDR3 bases: TGCGCCAGCAGCCTGGACAGGGCACAGAACACTGAAGCTTTCTTT. Residues: CASSLDRAQNTEAFF.

The rearrangement joins TRBV4-2 to TRBJ1-4; TRBD1 is a possible D gene (6 bases). Looked up from germline, CDR1 is LGHNA and CDR2 is YNFKEQ. The V end lost 3 bases, the J end lost 8 bases, and 19 bases lay between the germline ends. The CDR3 contains 16 residues. CDR3 in amino acids: CASSQGNTGYNEKLFF. The CDR3 bases are TGTGCCAGCAGCCAGGGAAACACAGGGTATAACGAAAAACTGTTTTTT.

This clonotype was counted between two and nine times. The J gene is TRBJ1-2, the V gene TRBV12-3 or TRBV12-4, with D tentatively TRBD1 (5 bases). CDR3 length equals 13 residues. Trimming removed 6 bases from V and 4 bases from J, with 12 bases in between. The CDR3 region has the DNA TGTGCCAGCAGCGCCGGACAAATCTATGGCTACACCTTC. As protein: CASSAGQIYGYTF.

This clonotype showed up just a few times. CDR3: CASSFSANTEAFF. CDR3 DNA: TGTGCCAGCAGCTTTTCAGCGAACACTGAAGCTTTCTTT. This chain links TRBV5-6 with TRBJ1-1; unclear D gene. Per germline, CDR1 SGHDT and CDR2 YYEEEE. V lost 2 bases, J lost 1 base, and 6 bases lay in between. This CDR3 has 13 amino acids.

The sample holds many counts of this clonotype. This chain links TRBV5-1 with TRBJ2-5, with TRBD2 as a possible D gene (6 bases). Trimming removed 7 bases at V and 4 bases at J, with 17 bases between. The length of the CDR3 is 14 residues. CDR1 and CDR2 from the germline V gene are SGHRS and YFSETQ. The DNA for the CDR3 is TGCGCCAGCGCCTTTCGGGGAGGTGCAGAGACCCAGTACTTC. Residues: CASAFRGGAETQYF.

With respect to this clonotype: The junction departs from the called germline gene at one end, perhaps through a read error. The chain recombines TRBV20-1 with TRBJ2-1, with 12 nucleotides matching TRBD2. The CDR3 is 16 amino acids. Per the germline V gene, CDR1 is DFQATT and CDR2 is SNEGSKA (reference sequence). CDR3 DNA: TGCAGTGCTAGAGTACTACTAGCGGGGGGCCACAATGGGCAGTTCTTC. Its translation is CSARVLLAGGHNGQFF.

The chain uses TRBV27 and TRBJ2-7, with 11 nucleotides matching TRBD2. The germline CDR1 and CDR2 sequences are MNHEY and SMNVEV (reference sequence). V gave up 5 bases and J gave up 1 base; unmatched junction bases: 1. The CDR3 spans 14 residues. In nucleotides, the CDR3 is TGTGCCAGCAGTCCTAGCGGGAGGTCCTACGAGCAGTACTTC. Translating gives CASSPSGRSYEQYF.

This clonotype has only a few counts. The rearrangement joins TRBV11-2 to TRBJ2-5; possibly TRBD1 for D (5 bases). CDR3 length equals 14 residues. Per the germline V gene, CDR1 is SGHAT and CDR2 is FQNNGV. V was shortened by 1 base and J by 7 bases, with 13 bases between the two germline ends. The CDR3, as DNA: TGTGCCAGCAGCTTAGTCGCAGGGCAGTGGACCCAGTACTTC. Protein: CASSLVAGQWTQYF.

This clonotype was observed a single time. A much larger clone lies one base from this, so it may be a read error. The rearrangement uses TRBV6-1 and TRBJ2-6; D possibly corresponds to TRBD1 (5 bases). Trimming removed 2 bases from V and 1 base from J, with 6 bases in between. The CDR3 has 15 residues. Germline CDR1 MNHNS, CDR2 SASEGT. The CDR3 nucleotides read TGTGCCAGCAGTGAACCAGGGTCTGGGGCCAACGTCCTGACTTTC. Amino acids: CASSEPGSGANVLTF.

This sequence joins TRBV7-2 and TRBJ2-2, with D possibly being TRBD1 (6 bases). Trimming stripped 5 bases from V and 7 bases from J, with 20 bases between. CDR1 and CDR2 (germline): SGHTA, FQGNSA. The CDR3 is made up of 16 amino acids. The CDR3 bases are TGTGCCAGCAGCCTTCCGAAGGGGGTATCTCACGGGGAGCTGTTTTTT. Protein product: CASSLPKGVSHGELFF.

V usage is TRBV4-2 and J usage is TRBJ1-4; D is uncertain. Germline V gene lookup returns CDR1 LGHNA and CDR2 YNFKEQ. CDR3 size: 14 residues. V was trimmed by 0 bases and J by 10 bases, leaving 12 bases between them. For the CDR3, the DNA is TGTGCCAGCAGCCAAGAGAAGGATGGTGGAAAACTGTTTTTT. Translating it yields CASSQEKDGGKLFF.

This clonotype was counted only a few times. The chain carries TRBV20-1 and TRBJ1-1; the D is unclear. The CDR3 contains 11 residues. Trimming took off 6 bases at V and 7 bases at J, with 12 bases between the two ends. In germline, CDR1 is DFQATT, CDR2 SNEGSKA (reference sequence). In DNA, the CDR3 is TGCAGTGCCCCAAGGACCGGTGAAGCTTTCTTT. Translated: CSAPRTGEAFF.

The CDR3 DNA reads TGTGCCAGCAGCAAAGCCATCCCTCGACAGGGGGCTTCCTACGAGCAGTACTTC. It specifies CASSKAIPRQGASYEQYF. The chain couples TRBV3-1 to TRBJ2-7; 10 positions match TRBD1. Germline loops: CDR1 LGHDT, CDR2 YNNKEL (reference sequence). V gave up 5 bases and J gave up 1 base; unmatched junction bases: 14. This CDR3 region has 18 residues.

The chain carries TRBV9 and TRBJ2-1; D is unresolved. V dropped 3 bases and J dropped 5 bases, with 18 bases sitting between them. The V gene's germline CDR1 is SGDLS and CDR2 YYNGEE. The CDR3 is made up of 16 amino acids. CDR3 in amino acids: CASSGGGRTINNEQFF. The DNA of the CDR3 is TGTGCCAGCAGCGGGGGTGGCCGGACCATAAACAATGAGCAGTTCTTC.

This clonotype was seen a handful of times. The gene calls are TRBV28 and TRBJ2-1; tentative D call: TRBD2 (6 bases). This CDR3 region has 16 residues. V was clipped by 5 bases and J by 4 bases, with 18 bases between them. Germline-derived CDR1 and CDR2 are MDHEN and SYDVKM. DNA of the CDR3: TGTGCCAGCAGTCCCGGAGGGACCGAACATTACAATGAGCAGTTCTTC. It yields the protein CASSPGGTEHYNEQFF.

This clonotype was counted a few times. This chain links TRBV7-6 with TRBJ2-3; D is possibly TRBD2 (6 bases). Germline V CDR1 and CDR2: SGHVS, FNYEAQ. The ends were cut back, 4 bases at V and 4 bases at J, with 18 bases in the middle. The CDR3 covers 16 residues. In DNA, the CDR3 is TGTGCCAGCAGCTCCCAAACCGCGGGGCTCGCAGATACGCAGTATTTT. Its translation: CASSSQTAGLADTQYF.

There are a few counts of this clonotype. The chain combines TRBV3-1 with TRBJ2-7; 11 bases match TRBD2. Germline CDR1 is LGHDT and CDR2 is YNNKEL (reference sequence). The CDR3 totals 15 residues. The junction had 7 bases not matched to a gene; V was cut back by 4 bases and J by 5 bases. As DNA, the CDR3 is TGTGCCAGCAGCCCCTTAGCGGGGGGGCCCCACGAGCAGTACTTC. This translates into CASSPLAGGPHEQYF.

This clonotype was observed a few times. This chain uses TRBV9 with TRBJ2-7; 9 nucleotides line up with TRBD2. The CDR3 is made up of 15 amino acids. The germline gives CDR1 SGDLS, CDR2 YYNGEE. The V gene end was trimmed by 0 bases and the J gene end by 3 bases; junction bases not matched to a gene: 4. The CDR3 reads CASSVGLADLYEQYF. The CDR3 DNA sequence: TGTGCCAGCAGCGTAGGACTAGCGGACCTCTACGAGCAGTACTTC.

In its sample, this clonotype was seen a few times. The chain links TRBV5-1 to TRBJ2-5; the D call may be TRBD1 or TRBD2 (5 bases each). From germline, CDR1 is SGHRS and CDR2 YFSETQ. The CDR3 has 12 amino acids. Deletions cut 4 bases from V and 4 bases from J, with 8 bases between. Here the CDR3 reads CASSQGAETQYF. The CDR3 DNA reads as TGCGCCAGCAGCCAGGGAGCAGAGACCCAGTACTTC.

V usage is TRBV20-1 and J usage is TRBJ2-6; D gene uncertain. This CDR3 comprises 16 residues. Germline V lookup: CDR1 DFQATT, CDR2 SNEGSKA (reference sequence). Trimming left V 5 bases short and J 3 bases short, with 17 bases between. CDR3 nucleotide sequence: TGCAGTGCTGACACCAGGACCTCATATGGGGCCAACGTCCTGACTTTC. Its translation is CSADTRTSYGANVLTF.

As regards this clonotype: This may be a read error, as it is one base from a much larger clone. V gene TRBV4-3 combines with J gene TRBJ1-4; TRBD1 might be the D (6 bases). The V gene lost 2 bases and the J gene lost 3 bases, with 13 bases spanning the gap. Germline assignment: CDR1 LGHNA and CDR2 YSLEER. The CDR3 spans 16 residues. CDR3 loop: CASSQLVAGANEKLFF. In DNA, the CDR3 is TGCGCCAGCAGCCAACTCGTGGCAGGGGCTAATGAAAAACTGTTTTTT.

In this sample, this clonotype turned up many times. The gene calls are TRBV6-2 or TRBV6-3 and TRBJ2-4, with 9 bases fitting TRBD1. The CDR3 spans 13 residues. CDR1 is MNHEY, CDR2 SVGEGT, per germline. V dropped 4 bases and J dropped 7; count of bases not matched to a gene: 2. The CDR3 coding sequence is TGTGCCAGCAGTTGGACAGGGGCGAACATTCAGTACTTC. This translates into CASSWTGANIQYF.

The V and J genes are TRBV7-2 and TRBJ2-1; D remains ambiguous. V dropped 4 bases and J dropped 7 bases, with 11 bases sitting between them. The CDR3 is 13 amino acids. CDR1 and CDR2 (germline): SGHTA, FQGNSA. CDR3 protein: CASSSQRVNEQFF. CDR3 DNA sequence: TGTGCCAGCAGCTCCCAGCGCGTAAATGAGCAGTTCTTC.